A single sample gave rise to the 20 T cell receptor beta chains below, sequenced in a study of patients and donors after allogeneic stem cell transplantation. MiXCR, applied by TCRdb to the RT-PCR reads, yields one record per CDR3 protein. The sample lists about a million distinct CDR3 sequences; approximately 18% were seen once. The material sequenced was blood, either unsorted or a sorted T cell fraction (not recorded which). These TCRs come from a human donor who was either an allogeneic HSCT recipient or a stem cell or donor lymphocyte infusion donor (not recorded which). It is not recorded whose cells these are; they may come from a transplant donor.

This clonotype showed up just a few times. The V gene is TRBV4-3, the J gene TRBJ2-7; tentative D call: TRBD2 (5 bases). Per the germline V gene, CDR1 is LGHNA and CDR2 is YSLEER. The CDR3 sequence is 15 residues long. Between the trimmed V and J ends, which lost 1 base and 3 bases, there was a span of 13 bases. DNA of the CDR3: TGCGCCAGCAGCCAAGCGGGATCTAGAGGCTACGAGCAGTACTTC. Its protein is CASSQAGSRGYEQYF.

This clonotype was counted many times. This sequence joins TRBV11-2 and TRBJ1-1, with a tentative D call TRBD1 (6 bases). Germline V CDR1 and CDR2: SGHAT, FQNNGV. The CDR3 runs to 17 residues. V was clipped by 3 bases and J by 5 bases, with 22 bases between them. CDR3 DNA sequence: TGTGCCAGCAGCTTCGGGGGGGCAGGGAGTAAGATGACTGAAGCTTTCTTT. It yields the protein CASSFGGAGSKMTEAFF.

This clonotype was counted at least ten times. The genes are TRBV10-3 and TRBJ2-3, with D possibly matching TRBD1 (5 bases). The CDR3 contains 12 residues. Germline V gene lookup returns CDR1 ENHRY and CDR2 SYGVKD. Trimming cost V 4 bases and J 6 bases, with 8 bases left between them. CDR3 region: CAISAAGDTQYF. The DNA for the CDR3 is TGTGCCATCAGTGCCGCAGGGGATACGCAGTATTTT.

This chain connects TRBV12-3 or TRBV12-4 to TRBJ1-1; D remains unclear. This CDR3 comprises 16 residues. Trimming took off 3 bases at V and 0 bases at J, with 14 bases between the two ends. The CDR3 sequence: CASSFGGPALNTEAFF. For the CDR3, the DNA is TGTGCCAGCAGTTTCGGTGGTCCAGCCCTGAACACTGAAGCTTTCTTT.

This rearrangement joins TRBV27 to TRBJ2-5, with D perhaps matching TRBD1 (8 bases). Between the trimmed V and J ends, which lost 4 bases and 3 bases, there was a span of 15 bases. This CDR3 spans 15 amino acids. Germline-derived CDR1 and CDR2 are MNHEY and SMNVEV (reference sequence). CDR3 DNA sequence: TGTGCCAGCAGTTCCCAGGGGGCGGGAGAAGAGACCCAGTACTTC. Amino acids: CASSSQGAGEETQYF.

This clonotype has a handful of counts. The V call is TRBV12-3 or TRBV12-4, the J call TRBJ1-6; D unclear. The V end lost 5 bases, the J end lost 4 bases, and 15 bases lay between the germline ends. This CDR3 comprises 16 residues. The CDR3 loop is CASSLPPGRYNSPLHF. The CDR3, as DNA: TGTGCCAGCAGTCTACCACCCGGACGGTATAATTCACCCCTCCACTTT.

The sample holds many counts of this clonotype. The chain couples TRBV10-3 to TRBJ2-1; 9 bases agree with TRBD1. The J segment lost 8 bases and the V segment lost 3 bases, leaving 2 bases of the junction unmatched. Germline CDR1 ENHRY, CDR2 SYGVKD. The CDR3 loop spans 13 amino acids. CDR3 bases: TGTGCCATCAGTGACCGGGACAGGGATGAGCAGTTCTTC. Translating gives CAISDRDRDEQFF.

This clonotype was seen a handful of times. This sequence joins TRBV20-1 and TRBJ2-1; unclear D gene. Germline CDR1 is DFQATT and CDR2 is SNEGSKA (reference sequence). The CDR3 consists of 14 residues. Trimming removed 6 bases from V and 2 bases from J, with 14 bases in between. CDR3 amino acids: CSAKSAIPYNEQFF. In DNA, the CDR3 is TGCAGTGCAAAAAGCGCCATACCCTACAATGAGCAGTTCTTC.

This chain joins TRBV5-1 and TRBJ1-2, with a weak D call TRBD1 (6 bases). The CDR3 totals 15 residues. Germline lookup yields CDR1 SGHRS and CDR2 YFSETQ. Trimming removed 4 bases from V and 3 bases from J, with 16 bases in between. The CDR3 protein is CASSLGGDSHYGYTF. In DNA form, the CDR3 reads TGCGCCAGCAGCCTGGGGGGCGACAGCCACTATGGCTACACCTTC.

The gene calls are TRBV28 and TRBJ2-7; TRBD2 matches at 8 bases. Germline CDR1 and CDR2: MDHEN and SYDVKM. V shed 5 bases and J 4 bases; nucleotides not matched to a gene: 13. The CDR3 has 16 residues. The CDR3 spells CASSLLGRVGAYEQYF. CDR3 bases: TGTGCCAGCAGTCTACTCGGGAGGGTAGGAGCGTACGAGCAGTACTTC.

The chain links TRBV12-3 or TRBV12-4 to TRBJ2-3; 14 bases align to TRBD2. After removal of 5 bases from V and 2 bases from J, the junction contained 6 bases not matched to a gene. There are 17 residues in the CDR3. DNA of the CDR3: TGTGCCAGCAGTGCCGGACTAGCGGGGGGCCTCACAGATACGCAGTATTTT. Translating gives CASSAGLAGGLTDTQYF.

V and J are TRBV7-2 and TRBJ2-1; TRBD2 agrees at 10 bases. V was clipped by 5 bases and J by 2 bases; unmatched bases: 9. Germline CDR1 reads SGHTA; CDR2 reads FQGNSA. CDR3 length: 17 residues. Here the CDR3 reads CASSTSAGGPPYNEQFF. DNA of the CDR3: TGTGCCAGCAGCACTTCAGCGGGAGGGCCACCCTACAATGAGCAGTTCTTC.

This clonotype was counted a few times. J is TRBJ1-5 and V is TRBV24-1; D call uncertain. Trimming stripped 3 bases from V and 1 base from J, with 15 bases between. The germline CDR1 and CDR2 sequences are KGHDR and SFDVKD. The CDR3 is made up of 17 amino acids. The CDR3 nucleotides are TGTGCCACCAGTGATGCAAGCCGGCCCCGGAGCAATCAGCCCCAGCATTTT. Translated: CATSDASRPRSNQPQHF.

This clonotype came up a few times. The J gene is TRBJ1-1, the V gene TRBV3-1; D is ambiguous. The CDR3 is made up of 13 amino acids. Germline V gene sequence: CDR1 LGHDT, CDR2 YNNKEL (reference sequence). The V end lost 4 bases, the J end lost 4 bases, and 10 bases lay between the germline ends. The CDR3 DNA sequence: TGTGCCAGCAGCCCTCATCACGGCACTGAAGCTTTCTTT. Its protein is CASSPHHGTEAFF.

The rearrangement joins TRBV9 to TRBJ2-5, with a possible D match to TRBD1 (6 bases). Trimming took 1 base from V and 2 from J, leaving 12 bases between them. The V gene's germline CDR1 is SGDLS and CDR2 YYNGEE. The CDR3 has 15 residues. The chain's CDR3 is CASSVTGTTQETQYF. In DNA, the CDR3 is TGTGCCAGCAGCGTAACCGGGACAACGCAAGAGACCCAGTACTTC.

The V gene is TRBV5-1, the J gene TRBJ1-1; possibly TRBD1 for D (5 bases). The CDR3 contains 15 residues. Looked up from germline, CDR1 is SGHRS and CDR2 is YFSETQ. V was clipped by 4 bases and J by 3 bases, with 16 bases between them. The CDR3: CASSEGFLADTEAFF. In nucleotides, the CDR3 is TGCGCCAGCAGCGAGGGGTTTCTTGCGGACACTGAAGCTTTCTTT.

This clonotype was counted ten times or more. This chain uses TRBV20-1 with TRBJ1-6; no reliable D call. This CDR3 contains 12 residues. V was shortened by 0 bases and J by 13 bases, with 10 bases between the two germline ends. Per the germline V gene, CDR1 is DFQATT and CDR2 is SNEGSKA (reference sequence). The CDR3: CSARDLGAPLHF. Written as DNA, the CDR3 is TGCAGTGCTAGAGATCTCGGAGCGCCCCTCCACTTT.

The rearrangement joins TRBV27 to TRBJ1-2; D not certain. The CDR3 consists of 13 residues. The V gene lost 1 base and the J gene lost 4 bases, with 7 bases spanning the gap. CDR1 is MNHEY, CDR2 SMNVEV, per germline (reference sequence). CDR3 bases: TGTGCCAGCAGTTTATATGTCGGCTATGGCTACACCTTC. Its protein product is CASSLYVGYGYTF.

The V call is TRBV29-1, the J call TRBJ1-3; 8 nucleotides line up with TRBD1. From germline, CDR1 is SQVTM and CDR2 ANQGSEA. The CDR3 consists of 14 residues. V lost 4 bases to trimming and J lost 4 bases; unmatched junction nucleotides: 6. This CDR3 is CSVAGGAVGNTIYF. CDR3 coding DNA: TGCAGCGTTGCAGGGGGCGCAGTCGGAAACACCATATATTTT.

The genes are TRBV7-2 and TRBJ2-1; TRBD1 matches at 9 bases. CDR1 is SGHTA and CDR2 is FQGNSA in the germline V gene. The V and J ends lost 5 bases and 0 bases, in that order; junction bases with no gene match: 5. The CDR3 runs 16 residues. The CDR3 region has the DNA TGTGCCAGCAGCGTGACAGGGGGTTACTCCTACAATGAGCAGTTCTTC. Its translation: CASSVTGGYSYNEQFF. Supplemented by reference TRBV7-2 and TRBJ2-1, the full variable domain reads GAGVSQSPSNKVTEKGKDVELRCDPISGHTALYWYRQSLGQGLEFLIYFQGNSAPDKSGLPSDRFSAERTGGSVSTLTIQRTQQEDSAVYLCASSVTGGYSYNEQFFGPGTRLTVL.